This record concerns one T cell receptor (beta chain) sequence. Its cognate antigen is unknown. Method: immunoSEQ multiplex PCR; TCRdb's copy keeps in-frame clones and lacks some. The table includes 140,000 to 150,000 clones, approximately 94% detected once. This sample was taken from a study of T cell responses to AZD1222 COVID-19 vaccine. Study results and caveats: The study reported that nearly half of spike-specific TCRs target unmutated variant regions. The sample set comprised mostly white British donors with more females, and clonal diversity was possibly underestimated.

Trimming removed 2 bases from V and 9 bases from J, with 14 bases in between. Germline CDR1 MNHEY, CDR2 SVGAGI. This CDR3 spans 15 amino acids. Material: peripheral blood, obtained on day 0 of AZD1222 vaccination. The receptor was derived from an adult in good health. The V call is TRBV6-5, the J call TRBJ1-6; a possible D gene is TRBD1 (6 bases). CDR3 loop: CASSYKGGAVSPLHF. The CDR3 coding sequence is TGTGCCAGCAGTTACAAGGGGGGGGCAGTTTCACCCCTCCACTTT.